This T cell receptor (beta chain) emerged from a study of T cells in Graves' hyperthyroidism and ophthalmopathy. Study results and caveats: Blood also contained most expanded thyroid clonotypes above 0.001.

With regard to this clonotype: No antigen is known for it.

The length of the CDR3 is 15 residues. V lost 1 base, J lost 1 base, and 10 bases lay in between. Looked up from germline, CDR1 is SGHDN and CDR2 is FVKESK. Template material for amplifying TCR beta CDR3 regions consisted of RNA transcripts. A set of HTBI primers served as the primers for a first-round RT-PCR of the TCR CDR3. TCRdb reprocessed the multiplex PCR reads via MiXCR and lists one record per CDR3 protein. The profile shows more than 500,000 distinct CDR3 sequences, around 15% of them singletons. The chain is built from TRBV14 and TRBJ1-1; D gene uncertain. What was sequenced was blood. The receptor's source is a woman in her thirties with Graves' hyperthyroidism. CDR3 residues: CASSQGSQSNTEAFF. In DNA, the CDR3 is TGTGCCAGCAGCCAAGGAAGTCAATCGAACACTGAAGCTTTCTTT.